This TCR beta chain derives from a study of technical replicates of blood from a few donors. The CDR3 contains 13 residues. V was pared by 3 bases and J by 3 bases, with 10 bases between. In germline, CDR1 is SGHRS, CDR2 YFSETQ. The assay was immunoSEQ multiplex PCR, and TCRdb's table has in-frame clones only and misses some. The table shows roughly 76,000 clones, with 80% to 90% occurring only once. The sequencing input was PBMCs. The chain joins TRBV5-1 to TRBJ2-7; possibly TRBD1 for D (5 bases). The sequence derives from a human donor in good health. Some clones in this sample may be carry-over from other donors' samples. CDR3 amino acids: CASSSRQNYEQYF. The DNA of the CDR3 is TGCGCCAGCAGCTCACGACAGAACTACGAGCAGTACTTC.